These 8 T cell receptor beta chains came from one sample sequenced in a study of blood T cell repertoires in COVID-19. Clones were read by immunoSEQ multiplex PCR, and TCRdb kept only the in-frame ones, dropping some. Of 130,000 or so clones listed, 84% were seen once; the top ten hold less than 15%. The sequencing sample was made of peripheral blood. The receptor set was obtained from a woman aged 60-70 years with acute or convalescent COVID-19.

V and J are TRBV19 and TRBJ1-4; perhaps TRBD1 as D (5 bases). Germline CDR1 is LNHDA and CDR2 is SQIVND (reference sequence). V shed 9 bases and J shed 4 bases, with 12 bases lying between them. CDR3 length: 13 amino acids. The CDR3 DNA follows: TGTGCCAGCTCAGGGTTTGTTAATGAAAAACTGTTTTTT. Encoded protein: CASSGFVNEKLFF.

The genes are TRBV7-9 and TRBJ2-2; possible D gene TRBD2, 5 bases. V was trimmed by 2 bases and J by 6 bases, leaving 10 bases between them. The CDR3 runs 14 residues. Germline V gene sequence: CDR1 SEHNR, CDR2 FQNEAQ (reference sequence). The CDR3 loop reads CASSLYGDPGELFF. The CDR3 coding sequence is TGTGCCAGCAGCTTATACGGGGATCCCGGGGAGCTGTTTTTT.

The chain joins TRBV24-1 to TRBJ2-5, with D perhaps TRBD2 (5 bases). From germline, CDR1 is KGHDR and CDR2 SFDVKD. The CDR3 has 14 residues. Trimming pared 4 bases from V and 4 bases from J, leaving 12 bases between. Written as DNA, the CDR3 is TGTGCCACCAGTGAGGGCGGACGGGGAGAGACCCAGTACTTC. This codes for CATSEGGRGETQYF.

CDR3 amino acids: CASSYRDRFTGAYNEQFF. Written as DNA, the CDR3 is TGTGCCAGCAGTTACAGGGACAGGTTTACAGGGGCCTACAATGAGCAGTTCTTC. This chain uses TRBV6-2 or TRBV6-3 with TRBJ2-1, with 8 bases matching TRBD1. The germline CDR1 and CDR2 sequences are MNHEY and SVGEGT. J lost 2 bases, V lost 2 bases, and 11 bases had no gene match. The CDR3 covers 18 residues.

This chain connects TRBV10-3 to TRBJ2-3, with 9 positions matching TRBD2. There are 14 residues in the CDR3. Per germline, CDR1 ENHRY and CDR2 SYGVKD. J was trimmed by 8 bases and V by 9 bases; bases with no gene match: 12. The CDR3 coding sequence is TGTGCCATAGGGAGCGGGGGGCCTCATGGTACGCAGTATTTT. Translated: CAIGSGGPHGTQYF.

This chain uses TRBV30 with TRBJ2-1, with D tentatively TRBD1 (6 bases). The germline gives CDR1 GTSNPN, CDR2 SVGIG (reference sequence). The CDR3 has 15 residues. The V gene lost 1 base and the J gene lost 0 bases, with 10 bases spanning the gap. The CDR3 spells CAWSGGTRSYNEQFF. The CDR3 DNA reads TGTGCCTGGAGTGGGGGGACACGCTCCTACAATGAGCAGTTCTTC.

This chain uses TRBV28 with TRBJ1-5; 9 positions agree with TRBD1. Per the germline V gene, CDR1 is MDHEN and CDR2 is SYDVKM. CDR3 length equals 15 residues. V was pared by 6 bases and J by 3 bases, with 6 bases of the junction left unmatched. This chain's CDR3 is CASSDGQGYNQPQHF. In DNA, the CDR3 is TGTGCCAGCAGCGACGGACAGGGGTACAATCAGCCCCAGCATTTT.

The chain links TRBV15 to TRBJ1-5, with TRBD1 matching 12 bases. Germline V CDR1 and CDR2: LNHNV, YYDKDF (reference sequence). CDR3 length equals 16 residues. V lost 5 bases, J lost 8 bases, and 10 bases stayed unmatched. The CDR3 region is CATSRGTGGDGKPQHF. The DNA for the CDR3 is TGTGCCACCAGCCGGGGGACAGGGGGCGATGGCAAGCCCCAGCATTTT.